Listed below are T cell receptor beta chains from one sample, sequenced in a study of cytomegalovirus exposure and HLA in healthy donors. TCRdb's copy holds only in-frame clones and misses some; the assay was immunoSEQ multiplex PCR. Of roughly 150,000 clones in the sample, around 10% are singletons; the top ten hold less than 2%. The sample consisted of PBMCs. The receptor source for this set is a male donor in good health and CMV-seronegative. Both conserved end residues are part of each CDR3. A D gene is named only where the DNA matches it firmly. Some rows have no size entry. The others give once, few or many, or a class for an expanded clone.

V,size,J,D,DNA,CDR3
TRBV9,.,TRBJ1-2,.,TGTGCCAGCAGCGCTCAGGCGTCCGAGAGCTATGGCTACACCTTC,CASSAQASESYGYTF
TRBV6-6,.,TRBJ1-1,.,TGTGCCAGCAGTTACTTGGGTGGAGGCACTGAAGCTTTCTTT,CASSYLGGGTEAFF
TRBV5-1,.,TRBJ2-2,TRBD1,TGCGCCAGCAGTCGTACAGGGGGCAAAGACACCGGGGAGCTGTTTTTT,CASSRTGGKDTGELFF
TRBV7-9,.,TRBJ2-7,.,TGTGCCAGCAGCTCCGACTTGGGTGAGAGGGACGAGCAGTACTTC,CASSSDLGERDEQYF
TRBV5-1,few,TRBJ2-5,.,TGCGCCAGCACCAAAGGGGGGGTGGAGACCCAGTACTTC,CASTKGGVETQYF
TRBV5-4,few,TRBJ2-7,.,TGTGCCAGCAGCTTAGGCAGCGCGAGGAACGAGCAGTACTTC,CASSLGSARNEQYF
TRBV6-6,.,TRBJ2-3,TRBD1,TGTGCCAGCAGCCCGACAGGGGGAGATGGTACGCAGTATTTT,CASSPTGGDGTQYF
TRBV18,.,TRBJ2-3,TRBD1,TGTGCCAGCTCACCCTCGACTCCGGGACAGGGCACAGATACGCAGTATTTT,CASSPSTPGQGTDTQYF
TRBV2,few,TRBJ2-5,TRBD1,TGTGCCAGCCGGGACAGGGGGCAAGAGACCCAGTACTTC,CASRDRGQETQYF
TRBV27,.,TRBJ2-7,TRBD2,TGTGCCAGCAGTTTTCAGGGAGGGGACGAGCAGTACTTC,CASSFQGGDEQYF
TRBV5-3,few,TRBJ1-5,TRBD1,TGTGCCAGAAGCTCAACAGGGGGTAGCAATCAGCCCCAGCATTTT,CARSSTGGSNQPQHF
TRBV5-1,.,TRBJ1-1,TRBD1,TGCGCCAGCAGCGTCACAGGGGGGATTGAAGCTTTCTTT,CASSVTGGIEAFF
TRBV19,.,TRBJ2-7,TRBD1,TGTGCCAGTAGTATAGATTGGGACAGGTCGGTCTACGAGCAGTACTTC,CASSIDWDRSVYEQYF
TRBV2,few,TRBJ1-1,.,TGTGCCAGCAGACAGGGTCTTAACACTGAAGCTTTCTTT,CASRQGLNTEAFF
TRBV5-4,.,TRBJ1-2,.,TGTGCCAGCAGCTTGTTTCAGGGGATCAACTATGGCTACACCTTC,CASSLFQGINYGYTF
TRBV6-1,.,TRBJ2-7,.,TGTGCCAGCAGTGGCAGGGGGGCCTCCTACGAGCAGTACTTC,CASSGRGASYEQYF
TRBV9,.,TRBJ1-4,TRBD1,TGTGCCAGCAGCCGACAACAGGGGTTCTGTGAAAAACTGTTTTTT,CASSRQQGFCEKLFF
TRBV5-5,.,TRBJ1-2,TRBD1,TGTGCCAGCAGCTTGGAGGGGGCCTATGGCTACACCTTC,CASSLEGAYGYTF
TRBV6-1,.,TRBJ2-2,.,TGTGCCAGCAGTGACCGACCCCTGGACAGTGAGCAGGCCGGGGAGCTGTTTTTT,CASSDRPLDSEQAGELFF
TRBV18,few,TRBJ2-7,TRBD2,TGTGCCAGCTCACCGGGACTAGCGGTTTTCAGCTCCTACGAGCAGTACTTC,CASSPGLAVFSSYEQYF
TRBV9,few,TRBJ1-2,.,TGTGCCAGCAATTTGGGACAACCGTATGGCTACACCTTC,CASNLGQPYGYTF
TRBV20-1,few,TRBJ2-5,TRBD2,TGCAGTGCTAGAGCCGGACTAGACTTC,CSARAGLDF
TRBV5-4,few,TRBJ2-7,TRBD1,TGTGCCAGCAGCTGGGACAGCTACGAGCAGTACTTC,CASSWDSYEQYF
TRBV7-9,few,TRBJ1-3,TRBD1,TGTGCCAGCAGGGGACAGGGGACCTCTGGAAACACCATATATTTT,CASRGQGTSGNTIYF
TRBV7-9,.,TRBJ1-2,.,TGTGCCAGCAGCCCACTTTTACGGGAATCTAACTATGGCTACACCTTC,CASSPLLRESNYGYTF
TRBV19,few,TRBJ2-7,TRBD2,TGTGCCAGTAGTAGTGGGACTAGCGGGATCAACGAGCAGTACTTC,CASSSGTSGINEQYF
TRBV5-1,.,TRBJ2-4,.,TGCGCCAGCAGCTTGGAGGGGGCCAAAAACATTCAGTACTTC,CASSLEGAKNIQYF
TRBV4-3,few,TRBJ2-5,TRBD1,TGCGCCAGCAGCCAAGACCAGGGGGCGTTGTGGGAGACCCAGTACTTC,CASSQDQGALWETQYF
TRBV7-2,.,TRBJ2-1,.,TGTGCCAGCAGCTTAGCGCGATATTATAGTGAGCAGTTCTTC,CASSLARYYSEQFF
TRBV11-3,.,TRBJ1-1,.,TGTGCCAGCAGCTTAGGGGGCGCGAACACTGAAGCTTTCTTT,CASSLGGANTEAFF
TRBV28,.,TRBJ2-7,TRBD1,TGTGCCAGCAGTTCCCCGGGACAGGGGGTTTACGAGCAGTACTTC,CASSSPGQGVYEQYF
TRBV9,few,TRBJ1-6,.,TGTGCCAGCAGCGTAGGACAGCCTAATTCACCCCTCCACTTT,CASSVGQPNSPLHF
TRBV7-7,few,TRBJ2-1,.,TGTGCCAGCAGCCAGGGGATTGAGCAGTTCTTC,CASSQGIEQFF
TRBV5-1,few,TRBJ2-3,.,TGCGCCAGCAGGTCAGAGGCTAGCACAGATACGCAGTATTTT,CASRSEASTDTQYF
TRBV4-3,.,TRBJ2-1,TRBD2,TGCGCCAGCAGCCTAGCGGGGGCCTACAATGAGCAGTTCTTC,CASSLAGAYNEQFF
TRBV7-9,few,TRBJ2-7,.,TGTGCCAGCAGCTGGATGGGGAGTCCATACGAGCAGTACTTC,CASSWMGSPYEQYF
TRBV5-1,few,TRBJ2-3,.,TGCGCCAGCAGCTTGGAGGACACCTCTAGCACAGATACGCAGTATTTT,CASSLEDTSSTDTQYF
TRBV29-1,few,TRBJ1-3,.,TGCAGCGTTGGTGGGGCAGGACCTTTCGAAAACACCATATATTTT,CSVGGAGPFENTIYF
TRBV27,few,TRBJ2-7,.,TGTGCCAGCAAACCCCGGGACAACTACGAGCAGTACTTC,CASKPRDNYEQYF
TRBV4-3,.,TRBJ2-1,TRBD2,TGCGCCAGCAGCCAAGTTGCTAGCGGGGGCCGAGGGCAGTTCTTC,CASSQVASGGRGQFF
TRBV9,few,TRBJ1-1,.,TGTGCCAGCAGCGTAGCGGAGACACCGGGGATGGAAGCTTTCTTT,CASSVAETPGMEAFF
TRBV2,few,TRBJ2-7,.,TGTGCCAGCTGGCCGTTGTCTAGCGAGCCCCACGAGCAGTACTTC,CASWPLSSEPHEQYF
TRBV7-9,.,TRBJ2-7,.,TGTGCCAGCAGCTTATCCGGGATCTCCTACGAGCAGTACTTC,CASSLSGISYEQYF
TRBV2,few,TRBJ1-1,TRBD1,TGTGCCAGCAGACCTCGGACAGGGGTGAACACTGAAGCTTTCTTT,CASRPRTGVNTEAFF
TRBV7-2,.,TRBJ1-5,TRBD1,TGTGCCAGCAGCTACAAGACAGGGTCTGGCAATCAGCCCCAGCATTTT,CASSYKTGSGNQPQHF
TRBV5-1,few,TRBJ2-5,TRBD2,TGCGCCAGCAGCCCCTATTCTTCGGGCCTAGCGGGGTACCAAGAGACCCAGTACTTC,CASSPYSSGLAGYQETQYF
TRBV5-1,few,TRBJ1-2,TRBD1,TGCGCCAGCAGCTTGAGTGGAGGGGGCGGCTACACCTTC,CASSLSGGGGYTF
TRBV28,.,TRBJ2-7,TRBD1,TGTGCCAGCAGTATGACAGGGAAGTCCTACGAGCAGTACTTC,CASSMTGKSYEQYF
TRBV9,.,TRBJ2-3,TRBD2,TGTGCCAGCAGCCCACCAACCGGGACTAGCGGGGGTACAGATACGCAGTATTTT,CASSPPTGTSGGTDTQYF
TRBV7-2,few,TRBJ1-1,.,TGTGCCAGCAGCTTAGCGCGGGGGGATACTGAAGCTTTCTTT,CASSLARGDTEAFF
TRBV4-2,.,TRBJ2-5,.,TGTGCCAGCAGCCAAGCCCTAGGACTCTTTGTGCAGGAGACCCAGTACTTC,CASSQALGLFVQETQYF
TRBV7-6,few,TRBJ2-3,TRBD1,TGTGCCAGCAGCCAGAGACAGGGTCTGGCAGATACGCAGTATTTT,CASSQRQGLADTQYF
TRBV2,few,TRBJ2-7,.,TGTGCCAGCGGTCAGGGGTCAAGCGAGCAGTACTTC,CASGQGSSEQYF